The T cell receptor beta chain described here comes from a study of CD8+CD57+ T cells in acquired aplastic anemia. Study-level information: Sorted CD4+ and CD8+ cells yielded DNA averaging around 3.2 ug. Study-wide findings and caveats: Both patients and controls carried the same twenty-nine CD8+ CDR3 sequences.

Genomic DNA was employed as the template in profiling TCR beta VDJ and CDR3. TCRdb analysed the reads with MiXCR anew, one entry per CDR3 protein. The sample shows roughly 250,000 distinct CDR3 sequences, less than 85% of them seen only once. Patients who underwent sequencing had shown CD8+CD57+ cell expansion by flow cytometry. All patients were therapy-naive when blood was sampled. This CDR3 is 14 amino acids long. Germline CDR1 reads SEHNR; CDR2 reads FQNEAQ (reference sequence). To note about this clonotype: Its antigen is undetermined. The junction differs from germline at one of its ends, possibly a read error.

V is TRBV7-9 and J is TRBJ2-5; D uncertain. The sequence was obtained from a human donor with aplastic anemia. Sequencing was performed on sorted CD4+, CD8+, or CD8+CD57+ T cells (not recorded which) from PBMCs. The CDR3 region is CATSIGSRQETEYF. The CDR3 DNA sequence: TGTGCCACCAGCATAGGAAGCAGGCAAGAGACCGAGTACTTC.